The 12 T cell receptor beta chains listed next were all sequenced from one sample in a study of blood T cells in healthy people across ages. Using a J-beta primer mix together with a sample-barcoded 5' primer, a second PCR was run for roughly 7 to 12 cycles. TCRdb analysed the 5' RACE reads with MiXCR anew, one entry per CDR3 protein. The sample shows 750,000 or so distinct CDR3 sequences, more than 20% of them seen only once. The sample also formed part of further work on T cells of mothers and their children.

What was sequenced was blood. These receptors came from a boy younger than 18 in good health.

This clonotype was found a few times. This chain joins TRBV20-1 and TRBJ2-5; maybe TRBD2 (6 bases). The V end lost 0 bases, the J end lost 3 bases, and 14 bases lay between the germline ends. From germline, CDR1 is DFQATT and CDR2 SNEGSKA (reference sequence). The CDR3 runs to 15 residues. CDR3 residues: CSAREPGDWEETQYF. The CDR3 DNA follows: TGCAGTGCTAGAGAGCCGGGAGATTGGGAAGAGACCCAGTACTTC.

The chain is built from TRBV20-1 and TRBJ2-3; 13 nucleotides match TRBD2. Trimming cost V 7 bases and J 4 bases; bases outside gene matches: 2. The CDR3 loop spans 13 amino acids. The V gene's germline CDR1 is DFQATT and CDR2 SNEGSKA (reference sequence). CDR3 in DNA: TGCAGTGGGGGACTAGCGGGGTCAGATACGCAGTATTTT. It codes for CSGGLAGSDTQYF.

This clonotype was seen only a few times. This chain joins TRBV6-2 or TRBV6-3 and TRBJ2-5; 14 bases map to TRBD2. The CDR3 consists of 16 residues. The junction had 9 bases not matched to a gene; V was cut back by 7 bases and J by 5 bases. Per germline, CDR1 MNHEY and CDR2 SVGEGT. CDR3 protein: CASTGLAGAHRETQYF. The CDR3 region has the DNA TGTGCCAGCACGGGACTAGCGGGGGCCCACCGGGAGACCCAGTACTTC.

The V and J genes are TRBV18 and TRBJ2-7; 10 bases agree with TRBD2. The germline gives CDR1 KGHSH, CDR2 LQKENI. V lost 2 bases to trimming and J lost 6 bases; unmatched junction nucleotides: 1. The CDR3 contains 13 residues. The CDR3, as DNA: TGTGCCAGCTCACCAACTAGCGGGGCCGAGCAGTACTTC. Its protein is CASSPTSGAEQYF.

The chain has TRBV5-1 and TRBJ2-7; no definite D call. CDR3 size: 11 residues. Germline assignment: CDR1 SGHRS and CDR2 YFSETQ. V was pared by 4 bases and J by 7 bases, with 9 bases between. The CDR3 loop is CASSHGVEQYF. CDR3 sequence (DNA): TGCGCCAGCAGCCACGGAGTAGAGCAGTACTTC. Together with reference TRBV5-1 and TRBJ2-7, the CDR3 gives the full variable domain: KAGVTQTPRYLIKTRGQQVTLSCSPISGHRSVSWYQQTPGQGLQFLFEYFSETQRNKGNFPGRFSGRQFSNSRSEMNVSTLELGDSALYLCASSHGVEQYFGPGTRLTVT.

This clonotype was found a few times. Mismatch with germline at one junction end may stem from a read error. The CDR3 DNA reads as TGCGCCAGCAGCCCCGGGACAGCCAAGCATGTCTTT. It yields the protein CASSPGTAKHVF. The rearrangement joins TRBV5-1 to TRBJ1-1; TRBD1 aligns across 7 bases. The CDR3 spans 12 residues. Germline assignment: CDR1 SGHRS and CDR2 YFSETQ.

The chain carries TRBV12-3 or TRBV12-4 and TRBJ2-5, with D maybe TRBD1 (6 bases). CDR3 length equals 16 residues. Trimming removed 4 bases from V and 0 bases from J, with 15 bases in between. The CDR3 region has the DNA TGTGCCAGCAGTTCATTGGGACATTCGAACCAAGAGACCCAGTACTTC. Amino acids: CASSSLGHSNQETQYF.

This clonotype was seen only a few times. The chain has TRBV5-1 and TRBJ2-2; TRBD2 agrees at 11 bases. The CDR3 is 16 residues long. Trimming cost V 1 base and J 6 bases; bases outside gene matches: 5. Germline V gene lookup returns CDR1 SGHRS and CDR2 YFSETQ. This chain's CDR3 is CASSLTSGSTSGELFF. In DNA, the CDR3 is TGCGCCAGCAGCTTGACTAGCGGGAGTACGTCCGGGGAGCTGTTTTTT.

The chain uses TRBV29-1 and TRBJ2-1; 8 bases match TRBD2. The V and J ends lost 2 bases and 0 bases, in that order; junction bases with no gene match: 6. Looked up from germline, CDR1 is SQVTM and CDR2 is ANQGSEA. CDR3 length equals 16 residues. CDR3 in DNA: TGCAGCGTTGAAACTAGCGGACCTAGCTCCTACAATGAGCAGTTCTTC. Translating it yields CSVETSGPSSYNEQFF.

This clonotype appeared a few times. The chain is built from TRBV2 and TRBJ1-4; a possible D gene is TRBD1 (5 bases). The ends were cut back, 5 bases at V and 8 bases at J, with 9 bases in the middle. The CDR3 extends over 12 amino acids. CDR1 and CDR2 from the germline V gene are SNHLY and FYNNEI. The chain's CDR3 is CASSRDDEKLFF. The CDR3 region has the DNA TGTGCCAGCAGTCGGGACGACGAAAAACTGTTTTTT.

The V gene is TRBV29-1, the J gene TRBJ1-4; no clear D gene. V dropped 4 bases and J dropped 3 bases, with 15 bases sitting between them. Germline CDR1 SQVTM, CDR2 ANQGSEA. The CDR3 contains 15 residues. The CDR3 is CSVGYPGRSNEKLFF. The CDR3 DNA reads as TGCAGCGTTGGCTACCCGGGAAGATCTAATGAAAAACTGTTTTTT.

There are a few counts of this clonotype. The chain links TRBV2 to TRBJ2-5; TRBD2 is a possible D gene (5 bases). CDR1 SNHLY and CDR2 FYNNEI come from the germline V gene. This CDR3 is 13 amino acids long. V was cut by 2 bases and J by 5 bases, with 9 bases left in between. CDR3 amino acids: CASSEYRGETQYF. CDR3 sequence (DNA): TGTGCCAGCAGTGAATACCGAGGGGAGACCCAGTACTTC.